This is a list of T cell receptor beta chains from one sample in a study of blood T cell repertoires in COVID-19. Sequencing used immunoSEQ multiplex PCR; TCRdb keeps in-frame clones, though not all of them. The data show 200,000 to 300,000 clones, around 87% seen once. The source material was PBMCs or T cells enriched from blood (not recorded which). All receptors derive from a middle-aged woman with acute COVID-19. Both conserved end residues are part of each CDR3. The D gene is left open where the match is weak. Not every row has a clone size; where given, it reads once, few, many or a size class.

j_call,clone_size,v_call,d_call,cdr3_nt,cdr3_aa
TRBJ1-2,once,TRBV11-2,-,TGTGCCAGCAGCTTAGATCAGGGCTCTTTCTATGGCTACACCTTC,CASSLDQGSFYGYTF
TRBJ1-1,-,TRBV5-1,-,TGCGCCAGCGGAATTGACAGAACTGAAGCTTTCTTT,CASGIDRTEAFF
TRBJ2-7,-,TRBV14,-,TGTGCCAGCAGCCAAGATTCGCAGGGGACGCAGTACTTC,CASSQDSQGTQYF
TRBJ2-1,-,TRBV5-1,-,TGCGCCAGCAGCTTGGGGCGGGGCGAGCAGTTCTTC,CASSLGRGEQFF
TRBJ2-2,-,TRBV4-1,-,TGCGCCAGCAGCCAAGAGGTAGCGGAGAACACCGGGGAGCTGTTTTTT,CASSQEVAENTGELFF
TRBJ2-5,-,TRBV20-1,-,TGCAGTGCTAGTGATCCCTCGGGGGAGACCCAGTACTTC,CSASDPSGETQYF
TRBJ1-5,once,TRBV15,TRBD1,TGTGCCACCAGCAGAGGGGACAGGGGAACTCAGCCCCAGCATTTT,CATSRGDRGTQPQHF
TRBJ2-1,-,TRBV3-1/TRBV3-2,-,TGTGCCAGCAGCCGACTCTTCTACCGGGAAGGGTCCTACAATGAGCAGTTCTTC,CASSRLFYREGSYNEQFF
TRBJ1-4,-,TRBV28,TRBD1,TGTGCCAGCAGTGCGGGACAGGGGGATGAAAAACTGTTTTTT,CASSAGQGDEKLFF
TRBJ2-5,-,TRBV5-1,TRBD1,TGCGCCAGCAGAACCGGGACAGCCCAAGAGACCCAGTACTTC,CASRTGTAQETQYF
TRBJ1-6,-,TRBV19,-,TGTGCCAGTACCTCACAGGGAGTGGATTCACCCCTCCACTTT,CASTSQGVDSPLHF
TRBJ1-2,few,TRBV2,TRBD1,TGTGCCAGCAGTGAAGCAGGGACAGGGGTTTATGGCTACACCTTC,CASSEAGTGVYGYTF
TRBJ2-2,-,TRBV7-3,-,TGTGCCAGCAGCTTAACGGGGGAGGCTACCGGGGAGCTGTTTTTT,CASSLTGEATGELFF
TRBJ2-7,once,TRBV28,TRBD1,TGTGCCAGCAACCCAATAGGGACAGCCTCCTACGAGCAGTACTTC,CASNPIGTASYEQYF
TRBJ2-5,-,TRBV6-2/TRBV6-3,TRBD2,TGTGCCAGCACCCCGATGGTAGCGGGAGGGAGAGAGACCCAGTACTTC,CASTPMVAGGRETQYF
TRBJ2-2,-,TRBV24-1,TRBD1,TGTGCCACCAGTGTCCCCGCCGGGACAGCGGCCTCGAACACCGGGGAGCTGTTTTTT,CATSVPAGTAASNTGELFF
TRBJ2-7,-,TRBV15,-,TGTGCCACCAGCAGAGGGTGGCAGGGTAACTACGAGCAGTACTTC,CATSRGWQGNYEQYF
TRBJ2-1,once,TRBV3-1/TRBV3-2,-,TGTGCCAGCAGCCAGGGTTACCGGGACACATTAAATGAGCAGTTCTTC,CASSQGYRDTLNEQFF
TRBJ2-3,-,TRBV9,TRBD2,TGTGCCAGCAGCGTAGGGACTAGCGGGCTGGGGACAGATACGCAGTATTTT,CASSVGTSGLGTDTQYF
TRBJ2-2,-,TRBV24-1,TRBD2,TGTGCCACCGGTGGACTAGCGGGAAACACCGGGGAGCTGTTTTTT,CATGGLAGNTGELFF
TRBJ1-1,-,TRBV5-4,-,TGTGCCAGCAGCTTGGGGGTTGAGGGCAACACTGAAGCTTTCTTT,CASSLGVEGNTEAFF
TRBJ2-3,-,TRBV5-4,TRBD2,TGTGCCAGCAGCTTGGGGGGTAGCGGGAGGGCCGGAGATACGCAGTATTTT,CASSLGGSGRAGDTQYF
TRBJ1-1,-,TRBV5-6,-,TGTGCCAGCAGCTTGGAAGCTCAAGTGGAAGCTTTCTTT,CASSLEAQVEAFF
TRBJ1-5,-,TRBV3-1/TRBV3-2,-,TGTGCCAGCAGCCAATCCGGGGTTCGCCAGCCCCAGCATTTT,CASSQSGVRQPQHF
TRBJ2-2,-,TRBV5-1,TRBD2,TGCGCCAGCAGAAGGGAGGGTCCCGGGGAGCTGTTTTTT,CASRREGPGELFF
TRBJ2-2,-,TRBV30,TRBD1,TGTGCCCGCGACCAGGGGGCCGGGGAGCTGTTTTTT,CARDQGAGELFF
TRBJ2-7,-,TRBV19,TRBD1,TGTGCCAGTAAAATACAGGGGAGCCACGAGCAGTACTTC,CASKIQGSHEQYF
TRBJ1-2,-,TRBV4-2,-,TGTGCCAGCAGCCAAGAGGAGAACAGGAACCATGGCTACACCTTC,CASSQEENRNHGYTF
TRBJ2-2,-,TRBV4-1,-,TGCGCCAGCAGCCCTATTGAAGGGGCCGGGACCGGGGAGCTGTTTTTT,CASSPIEGAGTGELFF
TRBJ2-7,-,TRBV12-5,TRBD1,TGTGCTAGTGGTCGACCGACCGGGACAGGGTGGCACGAGCAGTACTTC,CASGRPTGTGWHEQYF
TRBJ1-6,-,TRBV11-1,TRBD1,TGTGCCAGCAGCCCAAGACAGGGGGCTTCACCCCTCCACTTT,CASSPRQGASPLHF
TRBJ1-2,-,TRBV6-5,-,TGTGCCAGCAGTTCAGGAACTAACTATGGCTACACCTTC,CASSSGTNYGYTF
TRBJ2-1,-,TRBV6-5,TRBD1,TGTGCCAGCAGTAGGACAGGAAAACGTCTTGAGCAGTTCTTC,CASSRTGKRLEQFF
TRBJ2-7,-,TRBV9,TRBD1,TGTGCCAGCAGCCCCGGAGTTTCGGGACAGGGTAACGAGCAGTACTTC,CASSPGVSGQGNEQYF
TRBJ2-1,-,TRBV6-6,TRBD2,TGTGCCAGCAGTTTCCAGCGGGAGGGCCTTGTGAATGAGCAGTTCTTC,CASSFQREGLVNEQFF
TRBJ2-7,-,TRBV11-3,-,TGTGCCAGCAGCATAAGCCCTACCCGGTTGTACGAGCAGTACTTC,CASSISPTRLYEQYF
TRBJ2-2,-,TRBV5-1,TRBD2,TGCGCCAGCAGCTTGGGACCGGGACTAGCGGGAGGTGACACCGGGGAGCTGTTTTTT,CASSLGPGLAGGDTGELFF
TRBJ2-5,-,TRBV6-1,TRBD1,TGTGCCAGCAGTGAAATGTATCCAGGGGGCCAAGCAAGCCAGTACTTC,CASSEMYPGGQASQYF
TRBJ2-1,-,TRBV10-3,-,TGTGCCATCACGGAGGGGGCTAGAGATGAGCAGTTCTTC,CAITEGARDEQFF
TRBJ1-1,-,TRBV6-5,TRBD1,TGTGCCAGCGTCCCGGGACAGGGGAAAGCTTTCTTT,CASVPGQGKAFF